This T cell receptor (beta chain) is from a study of cytomegalovirus exposure and HLA in healthy donors. Nominally healthy donors provided the samples, though records likely missed some immune exposures. The germline CDR1 and CDR2 sequences are SGHTA and FQGTGA. CDR3 length: 15 residues. Vbeta (60) and Jbeta (13) primers were used in the PCR. Sequencing was performed with immunoSEQ multiplex PCR; in TCRdb, only in-frame clones are kept and a portion is missing. The table lists around 200,000 clones, roughly 80% of them singletons. This clone appeared a single time. At one of its ends the junction is not consistent with the germline gene, which may arise from a read error.

Sequenced material: PBMCs. The V and J genes are TRBV7-3 and TRBJ2-2, with D possibly matching TRBD2 (5 bases). This TCR was sampled from a man aged 45-60 years in good health and CMV-seronegative. CDR3 sequence (DNA): TGTGCCAGCAGCCTAACTAACCTAGCAGACGGGGAGCTGTTTTTT. The encoded protein is CASSLTNLADGELFF.